This T cell receptor beta chain was captured by sequencing in a study of blood T cells in healthy people across ages. Study findings and constraints: Reliance upon unsorted PBMCs precluded definitive naive versus antigen-experienced comparison.

Turning to this clonotype: Its cognate antigen is unknown.

Donor samples were obtained from healthy Caucasian individuals from Russia, aged about 6 to 95. Total RNA extraction produced at least 6 micrograms (per sample) for the study. The V and J ends lost 4 bases and 3 bases respectively, with 7 bases between them. Germline CDR1 and CDR2: LNHDA and SQIVND (reference sequence). This CDR3 comprises 13 residues. It was with a sample-barcoded 5' primer and a J-beta primer mix that a second PCR of roughly 7 to 12 cycles was run. TCRdb itself ran the 5' RACE reads through MiXCR, one entry per CDR3 protein. The sample shows over 550,000 distinct CDR3 sequences, around 31% of them seen only once.

The chain is built from TRBV19 and TRBJ1-5, with D uncertain. What was sequenced was blood. This clonotype was obtained from a woman older than 75 in good health. CDR3 residues: CASSTQNNQPQHF. In nucleotides, the CDR3 is TGTGCCAGTAGTACCCAAAACAATCAGCCCCAGCATTTT. Using reference TRBV19 and TRBJ1-5 for the parts outside the CDR3, the full variable domain is DGGITQSPKYLFRKEGQNVTLSCEQNLNHDAMYWYRQDPGQGLRLIYYSQIVNDFQKGDIAEGYSVSREKKESFPLTVTSAQKNPTAFYLCASSTQNNQPQHFGDGTRLSIL.